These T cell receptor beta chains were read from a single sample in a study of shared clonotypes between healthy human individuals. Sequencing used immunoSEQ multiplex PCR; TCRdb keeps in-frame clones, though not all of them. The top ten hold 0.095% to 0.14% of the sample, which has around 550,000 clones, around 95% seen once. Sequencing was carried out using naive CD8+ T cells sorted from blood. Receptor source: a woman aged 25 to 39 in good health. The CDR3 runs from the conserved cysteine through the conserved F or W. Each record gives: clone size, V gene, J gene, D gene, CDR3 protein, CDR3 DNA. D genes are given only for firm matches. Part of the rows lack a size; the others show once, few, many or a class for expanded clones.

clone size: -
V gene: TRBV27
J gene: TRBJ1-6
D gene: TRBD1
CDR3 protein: CASSLGPGQGNSPLHF
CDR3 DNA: TGTGCCAGCAGTTTGGGTCCGGGACAGGGAAATTCACCCCTCCACTTT

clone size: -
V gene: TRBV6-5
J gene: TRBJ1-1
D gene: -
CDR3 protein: CASSYSEGIAEAFF
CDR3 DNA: TGTGCCAGCAGTTACTCGGAAGGGATCGCTGAAGCTTTCTTT

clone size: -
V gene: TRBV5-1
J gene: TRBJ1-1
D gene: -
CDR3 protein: CASSQGLATEAFF
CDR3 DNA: TGCGCCAGCAGCCAGGGGCTGGCCACTGAAGCTTTCTTT

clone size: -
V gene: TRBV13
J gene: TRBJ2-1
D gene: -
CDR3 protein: CASTPRGLGYDNEQFF
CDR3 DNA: TGTGCCAGCACCCCTAGGGGCCTAGGTTACGACAATGAGCAGTTCTTC

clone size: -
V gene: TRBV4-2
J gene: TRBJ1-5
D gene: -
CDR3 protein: CASSQGLLGGTPQHF
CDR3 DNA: TGTGCCAGCAGCCAAGGCTTACTGGGCGGTACGCCCCAGCATTTT

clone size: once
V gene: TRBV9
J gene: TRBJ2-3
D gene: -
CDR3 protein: CASSVTGSRLTDTQYF
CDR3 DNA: TGTGCCAGCAGCGTGACGGGATCGCGTCTCACAGATACGCAGTATTTT

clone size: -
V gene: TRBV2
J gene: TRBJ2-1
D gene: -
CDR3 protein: CASTPTSPSYNEQFF
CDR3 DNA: TGTGCCAGCACGCCCACTAGCCCCTCCTACAATGAGCAGTTCTTC

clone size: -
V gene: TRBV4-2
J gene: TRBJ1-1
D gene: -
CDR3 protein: CASSQRGLDTEAFF
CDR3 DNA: TGTGCCAGCAGCCAGAGGGGTCTTGACACTGAAGCTTTCTTT

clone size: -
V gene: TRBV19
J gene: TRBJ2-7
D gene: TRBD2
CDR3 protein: CASSIQLADLSYEQYF
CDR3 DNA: TGTGCCAGTAGTATTCAGCTAGCGGACCTCTCCTACGAGCAGTACTTC

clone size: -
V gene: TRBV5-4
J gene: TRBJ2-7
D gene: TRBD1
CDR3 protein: CASSGDSVASYEQYF
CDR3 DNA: TGTGCCAGCAGCGGGGACAGTGTAGCCTCCTACGAGCAGTACTTC

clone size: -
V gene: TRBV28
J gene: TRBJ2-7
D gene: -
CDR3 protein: CASSLGPLKSPPYEQYF
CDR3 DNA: TGTGCCAGCAGTTTGGGCCCACTTAAGAGCCCCCCCTACGAGCAGTACTTC

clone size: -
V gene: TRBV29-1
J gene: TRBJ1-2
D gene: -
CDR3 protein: CSVETNYGYTF
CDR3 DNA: TGCAGCGTTGAAACTAACTATGGCTACACCTTC

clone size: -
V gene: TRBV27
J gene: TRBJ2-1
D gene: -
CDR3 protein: CASNLAGSVNEQFF
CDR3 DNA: TGTGCCAGCAACCTCGCCGGTTCCGTTAATGAGCAGTTCTTC

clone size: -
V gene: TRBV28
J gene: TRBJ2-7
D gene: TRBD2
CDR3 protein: CASSSLAGTSGSYEQYF
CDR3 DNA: TGTGCCAGCAGTTCGCTGGCCGGGACTAGCGGCTCCTACGAGCAGTACTTC

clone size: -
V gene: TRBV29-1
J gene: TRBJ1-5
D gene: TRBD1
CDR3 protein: CSVLTGQGLNQPQHF
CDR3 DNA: TGCAGCGTATTAACCGGACAGGGTTTAAATCAGCCCCAGCATTTT

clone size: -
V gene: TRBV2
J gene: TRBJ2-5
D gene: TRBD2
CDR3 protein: CASSVGQGGVETQYF
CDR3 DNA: TGTGCCAGCAGTGTGGGGCAGGGAGGGGTAGAGACCCAGTACTTC

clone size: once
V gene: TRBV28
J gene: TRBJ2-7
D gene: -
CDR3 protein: CASGGVTYEQYF
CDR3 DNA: TGTGCCAGCGGTGGAGTGACCTACGAGCAGTACTTC

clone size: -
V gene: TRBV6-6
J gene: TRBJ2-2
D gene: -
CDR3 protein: CASSVELGGELFF
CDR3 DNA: TGTGCCAGCTCAGTTGAGTTAGGCGGGGAGCTGTTTTTT

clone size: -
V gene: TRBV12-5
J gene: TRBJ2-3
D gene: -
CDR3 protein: CASGLVRALGGRPTDTQYF
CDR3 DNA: TGTGCTAGTGGTTTGGTCCGAGCGCTAGGGGGAAGGCCCACAGATACGCAGTATTTT

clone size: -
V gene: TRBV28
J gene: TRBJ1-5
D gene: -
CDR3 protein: CASGFSGSNQPQHF
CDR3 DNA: TGTGCCAGCGGCTTTTCTGGAAGCAATCAGCCCCAGCATTTT

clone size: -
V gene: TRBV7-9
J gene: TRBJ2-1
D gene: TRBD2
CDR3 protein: CASTSLANNEQFF
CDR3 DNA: TGTGCCAGCACCTCACTAGCGAACAATGAGCAGTTCTTC

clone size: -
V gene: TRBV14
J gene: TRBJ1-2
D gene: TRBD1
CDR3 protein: CASSQVPGTVSNTF
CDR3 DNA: TGTGCCAGCAGCCAGGTCCCCGGGACAGTGTCCAACACCTTC

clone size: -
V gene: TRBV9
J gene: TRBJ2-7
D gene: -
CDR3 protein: CASSVRAQSYEQYF
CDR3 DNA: TGTGCCAGCAGCGTCAGGGCACAGTCCTACGAGCAGTACTTC

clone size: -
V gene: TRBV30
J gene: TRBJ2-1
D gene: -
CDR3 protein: CAWSVLVNEQFF
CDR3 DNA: TGTGCCTGGAGTGTACTTGTCAATGAGCAGTTCTTC

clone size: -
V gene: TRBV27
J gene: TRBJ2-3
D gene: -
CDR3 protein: CASSLFPDTDTQYF
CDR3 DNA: TGTGCCAGCAGTTTATTTCCAGACACAGATACGCAGTATTTT

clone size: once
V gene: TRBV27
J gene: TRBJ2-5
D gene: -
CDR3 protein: CASRTARETQYF
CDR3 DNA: TGTGCCAGCAGAACCGCCCGGGAGACCCAGTACTTC

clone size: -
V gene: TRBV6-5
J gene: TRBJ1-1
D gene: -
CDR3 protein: CASSLHPLGDTEAFF
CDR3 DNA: TGTGCCAGCAGTTTACACCCCCTCGGAGACACTGAAGCTTTCTTT

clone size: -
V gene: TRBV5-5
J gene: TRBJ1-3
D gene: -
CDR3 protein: CASSDRTTSSGNTIYF
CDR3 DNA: TGTGCCAGCAGCGACCGGACAACCAGCTCTGGAAACACCATATATTTT

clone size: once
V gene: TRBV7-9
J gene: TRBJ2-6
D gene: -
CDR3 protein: CASSYGLSGANVLTF
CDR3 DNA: TGTGCCAGCAGCTATGGATTGTCTGGGGCCAACGTCCTGACTTTC

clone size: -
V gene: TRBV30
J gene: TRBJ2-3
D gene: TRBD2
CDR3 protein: CAWSPGTSGRTDTQYF
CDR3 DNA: TGTGCCTGGAGTCCCGGGACTAGCGGGCGCACAGATACGCAGTATTTT

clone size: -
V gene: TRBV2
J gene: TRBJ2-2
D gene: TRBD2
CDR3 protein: CASGFGLAGGRGELFF
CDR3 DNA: TGTGCCAGCGGATTTGGACTAGCGGGAGGTCGGGGGGAGCTGTTTTTT

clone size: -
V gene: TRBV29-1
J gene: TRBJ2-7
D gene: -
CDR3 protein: CSGLGRNSYEQYF
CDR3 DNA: TGCAGCGGGCTCGGGCGGAACTCCTACGAGCAGTACTTC

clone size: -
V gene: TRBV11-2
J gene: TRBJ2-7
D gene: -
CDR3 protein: CASSFNRDEQYF
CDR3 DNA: TGTGCCAGCAGCTTCAACAGGGACGAGCAGTACTTC

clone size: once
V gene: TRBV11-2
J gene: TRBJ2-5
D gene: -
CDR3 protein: CASSLGGGLLETQYF
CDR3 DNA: TGTGCCAGCAGCTTGGGAGGAGGGCTTTTGGAGACCCAGTACTTC

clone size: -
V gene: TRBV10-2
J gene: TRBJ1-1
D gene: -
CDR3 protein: CASRPGVTEAFF
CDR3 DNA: TGCGCCAGCCGACCGGGGGTCACTGAAGCTTTCTTT

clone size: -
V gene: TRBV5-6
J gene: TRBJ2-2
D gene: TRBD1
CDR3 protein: CASSLLDRLATGELFF
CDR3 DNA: TGTGCCAGCAGCCTTCTGGACAGGCTGGCCACCGGGGAGCTGTTTTTT

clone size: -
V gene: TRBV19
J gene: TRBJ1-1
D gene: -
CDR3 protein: CASSDWGTVNTEAFF
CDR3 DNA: TGTGCCAGTAGTGATTGGGGGACGGTGAACACTGAAGCTTTCTTT

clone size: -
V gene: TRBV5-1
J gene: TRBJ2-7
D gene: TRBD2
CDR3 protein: CASSSRAGVRLEQYF
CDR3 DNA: TGCGCCAGCAGCTCCCGAGCGGGAGTGCGACTCGAGCAGTACTTC